This TCR beta chain was identified in a study of cytomegalovirus exposure and HLA in healthy donors. In regard to this clone: No antigen is known for it.

General study points: The study flagged about 150 TCR beta chains as cytomegalovirus-associated. The classifier reportedly diagnosed cytomegalovirus status with high sensitivity and specificity. Subsequent analysis revealed that first-cohort TCR clusters tended to co-occur in the 100 to 150 validation repertoires.

The donors were part of the validation cohort, which consisted of about 130 subjects and was separate from the first cohort of several hundred subjects. After removal of 6 bases from V and 0 bases from J, the junction contained 3 bases not matched to a gene. Germline CDR1 and CDR2: MNHNS and SASEGT. The CDR3 sequence is 14 residues long. The method was immunoSEQ multiplex PCR; TCRdb's version includes in-frame clones alone and lacks a portion of them. Among 150,000 to 200,000 clones, about 90% were seen once, and the ten largest hold around 4.4%. V gene TRBV6-1 combines with J gene TRBJ2-7; 9 nucleotides agree with TRBD1. The sequencing sample was made of PBMCs. The TCR was taken from a man aged 18 to 29 in good health and CMV-seropositive. The DNA of the CDR3 is TGTGCCAGCAGCGGACAGGGGTACTCCTACGAGCAGTACTTC. As protein: CASSGQGYSYEQYF.